These 27 T cell receptor beta chains were all obtained from the same sample, sequenced in a study of cytomegalovirus exposure and HLA in healthy donors. Assay used: immunoSEQ multiplex PCR; TCRdb lists only in-frame clones, some missing. The sample has fewer than 250,000 clones; 80% to 90% are singletons. Sequencing was carried out using PBMCs. The source is a woman between 18 and 29 years old in good health and CMV-seropositive.

V is TRBV29-1 and J is TRBJ1-2; the D gene is possibly TRBD1 (5 bases). The germline CDR1 and CDR2 sequences are SQVTM and ANQGSEA. Trimming shortened V by 0 bases and J by 5 bases, and 25 bases separated the two germline ends. The CDR3 length is 18 residues. In DNA, the CDR3 is TGCAGCGTTGAAGATAGAGGGACGGGGACGCTAGGGAGGTATGGCTACACCTTC. This gives the protein CSVEDRGTGTLGRYGYTF.

Written as DNA, the CDR3 is TGTGCCAGCAGTCCTCCAGGAAACGAGCAGTACTTC. Translation: CASSPPGNEQYF. J is TRBJ2-7 and V is TRBV27; D gene uncertain. The CDR3 spans 12 residues. Trimming took 5 bases from V and 5 from J, leaving 10 bases between them. The V gene's germline CDR1 is MNHEY and CDR2 SMNVEV (reference sequence).

The V call is TRBV10-2, the J call TRBJ1-1, with 7 bases that match TRBD1. The V segment lost 6 bases and the J segment 3 bases; nucleotides outside the gene matches: 4. Germline-derived CDR1 and CDR2 are WSHSY and SAAADI. This CDR3 has 13 residues. CDR3 DNA sequence: TGCGCCAGCAGAGATACAGGGGACACTGAAGCTTTCTTT. Its protein product is CASRDTGDTEAFF.

This chain joins TRBV5-1 and TRBJ2-7; 10 nucleotides agree with TRBD2. This CDR3 is built from 15 residues. Trimming at V came to 2 bases and at J to 3 bases, leaving 5 bases not matched to a gene. Germline CDR1 reads SGHRS; CDR2 reads YFSETQ. CDR3 in DNA: TGCGCCAGCAGCTTAGTAGCGGGAGGAGGCTACGAGCAGTACTTC. It specifies CASSLVAGGGYEQYF.

This CDR3 is CATSRDGVRSTQPQHF. CDR3 bases: TGTGCCACCAGCAGAGACGGGGTACGGTCGACCCAGCCCCAGCATTTT. The gene calls are TRBV15 and TRBJ1-5, with unresolved D. Between the trimmed V and J ends, which lost 0 bases and 7 bases, there was a span of 16 bases. Germline values: CDR1 LNHNV, CDR2 YYDKDF (reference sequence). The CDR3 consists of 16 residues.

This clone was detected once. J is TRBJ1-2 and V is TRBV7-9; the match to TRBD1 covers 7 bases. The germline gives CDR1 SEHNR, CDR2 FQNEAQ (reference sequence). The V and J ends lost 5 bases and 2 bases, in that order; junction bases with no gene match: 8. The CDR3 has 15 amino acids. The CDR3 loop reads CASSPDGQANYGYTF. The DNA of the CDR3 is TGTGCCAGCAGCCCAGACGGACAGGCAAACTATGGCTACACCTTC.

This clone was recorded a few times. This chain joins TRBV4-1 and TRBJ1-2, with 10 bases that match TRBD1. The CDR3 totals 15 residues. Trimming removed 0 bases from V and 7 bases from J; junction bases left unmatched: 5. Germline CDR1 and CDR2: MGHRA and YSYEKL. CDR3 sequence: CASSQEPTGGGGYTF. The DNA of the CDR3 is TGCGCCAGCAGCCAAGAACCGACAGGGGGCGGTGGCTACACCTTC.

This clone occurred a few times. The chain carries TRBV6-5 and TRBJ1-2; no clear D gene. Germline V gene sequence: CDR1 MNHEY, CDR2 SVGAGI. V dropped 8 bases and J dropped 0 bases, with 10 bases sitting between them. This CDR3 is 13 amino acids long. The CDR3 spells CASRGGANYGYTF. CDR3 nucleotides: TGTGCCAGCCGAGGCGGGGCTAACTATGGCTACACCTTC.

The chain combines TRBV19 with TRBJ1-5; the D gene is possibly TRBD1 (5 bases). The CDR3 totals 14 residues. Trimming removed 7 bases at V and 6 bases at J, with 16 bases between. The V gene's germline CDR1 is LNHDA and CDR2 SQIVND (reference sequence). Here the CDR3 reads CASTMGGVFQPQHF. In nucleotides, the CDR3 is TGTGCCAGTACTATGGGAGGGGTATTTCAGCCCCAGCATTTT.

The chain recombines TRBV5-1 with TRBJ1-1, with D maybe TRBD1 (5 bases). Between the trimmed V and J ends, which lost 0 bases and 3 bases, there was a span of 9 bases. This CDR3 contains 14 residues. Germline CDR1 and CDR2: SGHRS and YFSETQ. The CDR3 DNA sequence: TGCGCCAGCAGCTTGGGCAGGGTAGACACTGAAGCTTTCTTT. Translated, it gives CASSLGRVDTEAFF.

This chain connects TRBV19 to TRBJ2-1, with D tentatively TRBD2 (5 bases). This CDR3 has 18 amino acids. V was trimmed by 5 bases and J by 3 bases, leaving 23 bases between them. Looked up from germline, CDR1 is LNHDA and CDR2 is SQIVND (reference sequence). The CDR3 nucleotides are TGTGCCAGTAGTTGGCTGATCCGGGAAAGGTTCTACTACAATGAGCAGTTCTTC. Translation: CASSWLIRERFYYNEQFF.

The chain recombines TRBV5-5 with TRBJ1-1; 7 positions match TRBD1. The CDR3 is 14 residues long. CDR1 and CDR2 (germline): SGHKS, YYEKEE (reference sequence). V dropped 3 bases and J dropped 3; count of bases not matched to a gene: 5. As DNA, the CDR3 is TGTGCCAGCAGCTCGACAGGGCGGGACACTGAAGCTTTCTTT. Translated: CASSSTGRDTEAFF.

The chain recombines TRBV28 with TRBJ2-7, with 8 positions matching TRBD2. The V and J ends lost 6 bases and 6 bases, in that order; junction bases with no gene match: 13. This CDR3 contains 15 residues. Germline lookup yields CDR1 MDHEN and CDR2 SYDVKM. CDR3 in amino acids: CASSLRGAPESEQYF. The DNA of the CDR3 is TGTGCCAGCAGCCTGCGGGGGGCCCCTGAAAGCGAGCAGTACTTC.

The rearrangement links TRBV28 to TRBJ2-3, with 9 bases identical to TRBD2. The CDR3 loop spans 17 amino acids. The V gene end was trimmed by 2 bases and the J gene end by 0 bases; junction bases not matched to a gene: 6. From germline, CDR1 is MDHEN and CDR2 SYDVKM. The CDR3 nucleotides are TGTGCCAGCAGTTTAAGGCGACTAGCGGATAGCACAGATACGCAGTATTTT. Amino acids: CASSLRRLADSTDTQYF.

This chain uses TRBV19 with TRBJ2-7, with D hard to call. CDR1 is LNHDA and CDR2 is SQIVND in the germline V gene (reference sequence). The V and J ends lost 6 bases and 0 bases respectively, with 12 bases between them. This CDR3 has 14 amino acids. The CDR3 DNA follows: TGTGCCAGTAGGACTTCGGCGAGCTCCTACGAGCAGTACTTC. This codes for CASRTSASSYEQYF.

The gene calls are TRBV6-4 and TRBJ2-1; TRBD2 matches 8 bases. The V and J ends lost 0 bases and 6 bases, in that order; junction bases with no gene match: 10. Germline V gene data show CDR1 as MRHNA and CDR2 as SNTAGT. This CDR3 region has 17 residues. The CDR3 sequence: CASSDSPERERGNEQFF. The CDR3 nucleotides are TGTGCCAGCAGTGACTCTCCCGAGCGGGAGCGGGGCAATGAGCAGTTCTTC.

The chain has TRBV25-1 and TRBJ1-1; 8 bases agree with TRBD1. Germline CDR1 is MGHDK and CDR2 is SYGVNS. The CDR3 is made up of 17 amino acids. V was pared by 2 bases and J by 10 bases, with 18 bases of the junction left unmatched. CDR3 region: CASSEIWGPQDRVAAFF. As DNA, the CDR3 is TGTGCCAGCAGTGAAATATGGGGGCCCCAGGACAGGGTGGCAGCTTTCTTT.

The V gene is TRBV11-2, the J gene TRBJ2-7; 9 nucleotides line up with TRBD2. CDR3 length equals 14 residues. The germline CDR1 and CDR2 sequences are SGHAT and FQNNGV. V gave up 6 bases and J gave up 3 bases; unmatched junction bases: 6. The CDR3 nucleotides read TGTGCCAGCAGTAGCGGGAGCGGAGGCTACGAGCAGTACTTC. Its translation: CASSSGSGGYEQYF.

The chain links TRBV2 to TRBJ1-1; D remains ambiguous. Germline CDR1 is SNHLY and CDR2 is FYNNEI. The CDR3 loop spans 13 amino acids. Trimming took 6 bases from V and 3 from J, leaving 11 bases between them. The CDR3 spells CASRALLDTEAFF. For the CDR3, the DNA is TGTGCCAGCAGGGCCTTGTTGGACACTGAAGCTTTCTTT.

The rearrangement uses TRBV5-1 and TRBJ1-3; 7 nucleotides match TRBD1. The CDR3 length is 14 residues. CDR1 and CDR2 from the germline V gene are SGHRS and YFSETQ. Trimming took 4 bases from V and 2 from J; bases not matched to a gene: 3. The CDR3 coding sequence is TGCGCCAGCAGCCAAGACAGGGCTGGAAACACCATATATTTT. This gives the protein CASSQDRAGNTIYF.

The chain recombines TRBV28 with TRBJ1-4; D ambiguous. CDR3 length: 14 amino acids. V lost 2 bases, J lost 7 bases, and 11 bases lay in between. Germline CDR1 and CDR2: MDHEN and SYDVKM. Here the CDR3 DNA reads TGTGCCAGCAGTTTACCCGGGGAGGGTGAAAAACTGTTTTTT. This sequence encodes CASSLPGEGEKLFF.

The rearrangement joins TRBV7-2 to TRBJ2-4, with 7 bases aligning to TRBD1. Losses at the gene ends were 5 bases for V and 4 bases for J; bases not matched to a gene: 5. This CDR3 has 14 amino acids. Per the germline V gene, CDR1 is SGHTA and CDR2 is FQGNSA. The CDR3 reads CASSLRQGKNIQYF. For the CDR3, the DNA is TGTGCCAGCAGCCTACGACAGGGAAAAAACATTCAGTACTTC. The full variable domain, rest sourced from reference TRBV7-2 and TRBJ2-4, is GAGVSQSPSNKVTEKGKDVELRCDPISGHTALYWYRQSLGQGLEFLIYFQGNSAPDKSGLPSDRFSAERTGGSVSTLTIQRTQQEDSAVYLCASSLRQGKNIQYFGAGTRLSVL.

The chain recombines TRBV7-9 with TRBJ2-5; TRBD1 aligns across 12 bases. This CDR3 comprises 17 residues. J lost 5 bases, V lost 2 bases, and 9 bases had no gene match. Germline assignment: CDR1 SEHNR and CDR2 FQNEAQ (reference sequence). The CDR3 DNA reads TGTGCCAGCAGCTTACGAGGGACAGGGGGCTTTAGGGAGACCCAGTACTTC. Its protein is CASSLRGTGGFRETQYF. The entire variable domain, with the rest obtained from reference TRBV7-9 and TRBJ2-5, is as follows: DTGVSQNPRHKITKRGQNVTFRCDPISEHNRLYWYRQTLGQGPEFLTYFQNEAQLEKSRLLSDRFSAERPKGSFSTLEIQRTEQGDSAMYLCASSLRGTGGFRETQYFGPGTRLLVL.

The chain recombines TRBV7-8 with TRBJ1-5; D gene unclear. Germline V gene data show CDR1 as SGHVS and CDR2 as FQNEAQ. V was clipped by 2 bases and J by 7 bases, with 15 bases between them. The CDR3 loop spans 15 amino acids. The DNA for the CDR3 is TGTGCCAGCAGCTTATCCACCCAAACATGGCAGCCCCAGCATTTT. Its translation is CASSLSTQTWQPQHF.

J is TRBJ2-7 and V is TRBV5-1, with TRBD1 matching 10 bases. Germline V gives CDR1 SGHRS, CDR2 YFSETQ. The CDR3 has 14 residues. V lost 0 bases to trimming and J lost 4 bases; unmatched junction nucleotides: 1. The CDR3 sequence: CASSLGDRGYEQYF. CDR3 coding DNA: TGCGCCAGCAGCTTGGGGGACAGGGGTTACGAGCAGTACTTC.

This clone was observed a few times. The chain combines TRBV10-3 with TRBJ1-2, with D possibly TRBD1 on 5 matching bases. The V end was cut by 0 bases, the J end by 8 bases, with 16 bases between. The CDR3 runs 15 residues. Germline CDR1 is ENHRY and CDR2 is SYGVKD. CDR3 region: CAISESVRGGWGYTF. The CDR3 nucleotides read TGTGCCATCAGTGAGTCGGTTAGGGGCGGCTGGGGCTACACCTTC.

The chain combines TRBV20-1 with TRBJ1-2, with a weak D call TRBD1 (5 bases). The CDR3 is 11 residues long. Trimming shortened V by 5 bases and J by 5 bases, and 9 bases separated the two germline ends. The germline V gene has CDR1 DFQATT and CDR2 SNEGSKA (reference sequence). The CDR3 nucleotides are TGCAGTGCTGGGGGGGGGTATGGCTACACCTTC. Encoded protein: CSAGGGYGYTF.